The entry below gives a single TCR beta chain sequence along with its context. This clone was seen just once. It has no known antigen specificity. No base-level quality is on record; no much larger clone is a single base apart. The immunoSEQ Assay was used to sequence TCR beta CDR3 regions from DNA. As for the original processing: T cell density was computed as TCR beta template counts normalized to usable DNA estimated by amplifying housekeeping genes. The preseqR package was used to estimate richness by extrapolating to 400,000 templates for PBMC samples and to 120,000 templates for tissue samples. Clonality was calculated as one minus Pielou's evenness. To identify tissue-enriched TCRs, differential abundance testing was run on productive amino-acid clonotypes with a minimum total count of 5 and an alpha of 0.1. Repertoire overlap between compartments was quantified with the Jaccard Index and Morisita Overlap Index. TCR beta CDR3s were clustered by GLIPH together with public tetramer-defined viral CDR3s, and at least three viral sequences plus V-gene enrichment were required for viral motifs. The clones in this table, taken by TCRdb from immuneACCESS, are in-frame only. Not every clone is retained; where verified, under half of the shortfall comes from an unresolved V gene, and the cause of the rest is unknown. That table supplies the V and J calls and clone size; D and trimming were determined from the DNA. Across this sample there are more than 30,000 clones, with around 73% seen only once. Around a third of the sample is held by the ten biggest clonotypes.

Taken from the germline V gene, the CDR1 and CDR2 loops are MNHEY and SVGAGI. The CDR3 contains 15 residues, cysteine and phenylalanine counted. Only the CDR3 portion is preserved as DNA: 45 bases, with reading frame beginning at the first base. Germline trimming: 6 bases from V, 6 bases from J; junction bases outside gene matches: 11. At diagnosis, tumor, uninvolved tumor-adjacent lung and peripheral blood were collected and then preserved as a mix of FFPE and fresh-frozen material. For TCR repertoire profiling, blood samples were analyzed as peripheral blood mononuclear cells. These data are taken from a study of T cells in localized non-small cell lung cancer (dated by TCRdb to about 2020). For context, the study as a whole: T cell repertoires of hundreds of early-stage NSCLC patients were analyzed, with tumors being compared against uninvolved tumor-adjacent lungs. The cohort comprised 200 to 300 treatment-naïve NSCLC patients with resected, localized lung tumors. Of the NSCLC patients, approximately 130 were male and 107 were female, and the mean age was about 69 years.

Study-level results and caveats: Higher T cell density in blood was associated with longer overall survival, whereas higher clonality in adjacent lung was associated with shorter survival. A median of around 62 of the top 100 tumor clones turned up in the paired uninvolved adjacent lung, and 25 to 30 of those clones also ranked among the top 100 of that same adjacent lung. Because the study design was exploratory, TCR variables were selected using unadjusted p-values without false-discovery rate correction. Uninvolved tumor-adjacent lung showed the highest T cell clonality, higher than tumor, which suggests more focused antigenic responses in the uninvolved tumor-adjacent lung. Because multi-region sequencing of the tumors was not done, intratumor heterogeneity could not be ruled out.

The V and J genes are TRBV6-5 and TRBJ1-5; TRBD1 lines up with 7 middle nucleotides. The origin of this receptor is a male donor aged 60 or over with stage II squamous cell lung carcinoma. The sequencing here drew on peripheral blood, taken before any cancer treatment. CDR3 protein: CASRPSAGGIQPQHF. The DNA reads TGTGCCAGCAGGCCGAGTGCAGGGGGAATTCAGCCCCAGCATTTT.